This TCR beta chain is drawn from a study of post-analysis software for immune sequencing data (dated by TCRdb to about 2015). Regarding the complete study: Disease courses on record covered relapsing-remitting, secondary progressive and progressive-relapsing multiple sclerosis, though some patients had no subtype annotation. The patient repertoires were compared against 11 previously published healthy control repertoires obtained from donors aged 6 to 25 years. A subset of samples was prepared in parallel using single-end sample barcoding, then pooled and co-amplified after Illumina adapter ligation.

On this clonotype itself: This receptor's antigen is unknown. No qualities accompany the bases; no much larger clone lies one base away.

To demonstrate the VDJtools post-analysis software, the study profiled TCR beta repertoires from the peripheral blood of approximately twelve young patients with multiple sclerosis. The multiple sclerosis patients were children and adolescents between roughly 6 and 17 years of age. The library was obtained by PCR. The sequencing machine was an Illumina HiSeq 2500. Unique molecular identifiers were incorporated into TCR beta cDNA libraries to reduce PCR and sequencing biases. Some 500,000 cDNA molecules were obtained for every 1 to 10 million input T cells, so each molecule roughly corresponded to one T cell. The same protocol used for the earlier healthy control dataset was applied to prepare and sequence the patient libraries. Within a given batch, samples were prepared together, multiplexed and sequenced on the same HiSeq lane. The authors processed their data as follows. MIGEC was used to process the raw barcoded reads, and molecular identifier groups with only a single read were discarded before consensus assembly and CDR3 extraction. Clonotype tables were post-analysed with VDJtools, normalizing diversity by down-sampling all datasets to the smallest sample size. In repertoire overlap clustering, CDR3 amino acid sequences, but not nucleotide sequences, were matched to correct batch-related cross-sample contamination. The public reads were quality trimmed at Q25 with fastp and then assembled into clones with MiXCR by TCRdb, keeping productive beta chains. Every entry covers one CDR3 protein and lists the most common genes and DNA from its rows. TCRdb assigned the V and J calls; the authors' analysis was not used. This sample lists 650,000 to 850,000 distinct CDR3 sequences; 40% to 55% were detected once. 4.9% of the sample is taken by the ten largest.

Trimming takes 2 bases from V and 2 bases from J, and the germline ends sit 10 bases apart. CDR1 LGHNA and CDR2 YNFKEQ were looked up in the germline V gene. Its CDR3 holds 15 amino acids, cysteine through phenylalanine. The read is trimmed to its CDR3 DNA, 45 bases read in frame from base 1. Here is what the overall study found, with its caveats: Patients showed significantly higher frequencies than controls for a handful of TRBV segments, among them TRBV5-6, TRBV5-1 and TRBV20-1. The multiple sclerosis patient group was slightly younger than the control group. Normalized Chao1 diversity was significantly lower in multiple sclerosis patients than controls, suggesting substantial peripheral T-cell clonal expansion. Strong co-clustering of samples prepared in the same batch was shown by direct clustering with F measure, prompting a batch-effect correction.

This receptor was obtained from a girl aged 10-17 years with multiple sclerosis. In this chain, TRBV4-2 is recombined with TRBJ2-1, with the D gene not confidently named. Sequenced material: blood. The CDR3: CASSQPAGTYNEQFF. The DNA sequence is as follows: TGTGCCAGCAGCCAACCTGCTGGGACCTACAATGAGCAGTTCTTC.